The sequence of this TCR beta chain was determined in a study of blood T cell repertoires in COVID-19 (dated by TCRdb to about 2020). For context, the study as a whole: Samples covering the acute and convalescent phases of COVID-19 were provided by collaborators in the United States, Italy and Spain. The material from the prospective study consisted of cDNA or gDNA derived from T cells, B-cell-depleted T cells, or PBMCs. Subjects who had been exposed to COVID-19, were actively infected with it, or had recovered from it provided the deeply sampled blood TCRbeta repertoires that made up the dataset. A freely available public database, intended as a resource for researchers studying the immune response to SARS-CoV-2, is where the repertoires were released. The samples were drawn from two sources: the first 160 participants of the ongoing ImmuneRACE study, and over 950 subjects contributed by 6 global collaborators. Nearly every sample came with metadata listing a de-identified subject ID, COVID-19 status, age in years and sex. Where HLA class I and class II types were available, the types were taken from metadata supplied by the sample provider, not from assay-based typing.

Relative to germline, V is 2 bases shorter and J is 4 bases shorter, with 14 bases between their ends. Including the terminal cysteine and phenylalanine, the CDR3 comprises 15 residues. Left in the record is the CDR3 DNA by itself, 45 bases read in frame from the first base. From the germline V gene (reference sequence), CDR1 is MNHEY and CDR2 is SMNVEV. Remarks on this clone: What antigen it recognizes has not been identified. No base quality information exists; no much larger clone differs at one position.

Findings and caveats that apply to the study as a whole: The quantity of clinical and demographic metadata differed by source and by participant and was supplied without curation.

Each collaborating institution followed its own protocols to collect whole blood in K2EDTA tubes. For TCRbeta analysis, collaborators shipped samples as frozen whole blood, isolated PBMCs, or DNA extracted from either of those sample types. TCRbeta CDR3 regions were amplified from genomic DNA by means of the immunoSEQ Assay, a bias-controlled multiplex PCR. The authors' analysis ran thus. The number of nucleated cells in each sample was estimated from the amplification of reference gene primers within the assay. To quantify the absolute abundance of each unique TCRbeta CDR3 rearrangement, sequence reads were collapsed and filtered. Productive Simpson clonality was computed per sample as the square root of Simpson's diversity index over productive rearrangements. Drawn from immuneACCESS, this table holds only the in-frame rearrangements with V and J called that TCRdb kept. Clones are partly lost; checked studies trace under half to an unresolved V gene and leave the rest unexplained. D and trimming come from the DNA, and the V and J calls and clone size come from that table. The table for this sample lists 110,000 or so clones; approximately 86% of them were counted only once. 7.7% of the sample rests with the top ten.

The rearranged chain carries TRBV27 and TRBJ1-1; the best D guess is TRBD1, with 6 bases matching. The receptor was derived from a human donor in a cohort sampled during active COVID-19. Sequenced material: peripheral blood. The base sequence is TGTGCCAGCAGTTTAGGCGGGCAGGGGAGCACTGAAGCTTTCTTT. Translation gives CASSLGGQGSTEAFF.